This T cell receptor beta chain was observed in a study of blood T cells in healthy people across ages. Findings and limits, study-wide: With donor CMV status unknown, expanded clonotype changes were possibly confounded.

A word on this clonotype: Its specificity is unknown.

Aged about 6 to 90, donors were systemically healthy Caucasians from Russia. Each sample gave at least 6 million isolated PBMCs. A second about 7 to 12 cycle PCR used barcoded and J-beta primers. Each cDNA molecule was tagged by a template-switch adaptor that had 12 random nucleotides. TCRdb reprocessed the 5' RACE reads with MiXCR, giving one entry per CDR3 protein. This table has approximately 900,000 distinct CDR3 sequences, 48% appearing once. This TCR came from a man aged 25-45 years in good health. Source material: blood.

DNA for the CDR3: TGCGCCAGCAGCTACACAGGTTCCGAGCAGTACTTC. Translated, it gives CASSYTGSEQYF. The chain recombines TRBV5-1 with TRBJ2-7; perhaps TRBD1 as D (5 bases). Germline CDR1 SGHRS, CDR2 YFSETQ. V lost 3 bases and J lost 6, with 10 bases in between. The CDR3 consists of 12 residues.